This entry is about one TCR beta chain. In the authors' workflow: Amplifying reference gene primers gave estimates of nucleated cell counts. Libraries were prepared by immunoSEQ multiplex PCR; TCRdb keeps only in-frame clonotypes and omits some of them. That table is the source of V, J and clone size, and D and trimming were worked out from the DNA. The sample shows 200,000 to 300,000 clones, 70% to 90% of them seen only once. The data originate from a study of blood T cell repertoires in COVID-19. On the study more broadly: Samples taken during acute and convalescent COVID-19 were collected in the United States, Italy and Spain. T cells, B-cell-depleted T cells, or PBMCs provided the cDNA or gDNA that served as material.

This CDR3 spans 15 amino acids. V lost 1 base and J lost 12; bases outside the gene matches: 11. In germline, CDR1 is LGHNT, CDR2 FRNRAP. This clonotype originated in a man younger than 35 with active or convalescent COVID-19. This chain uses TRBV12-5 with TRBJ1-2; TRBD1 aligns across 10 bases. Sequencing used peripheral blood. This CDR3 reads CASGLGDRGRLCDTF. The CDR3 DNA sequence: TGTGCTAGTGGTTTGGGGGACAGGGGCCGGTTGTGTGACACCTTC.